Listed below are T cell receptor beta chains from one sample, sequenced in a study of cytomegalovirus exposure and HLA in healthy donors. Assay used: immunoSEQ multiplex PCR; TCRdb lists only in-frame clones, some missing. The data contain over 100,000 clones, approximately 76% of them singletons. The source material was PBMCs. All receptors derive from a woman aged 50 to 65 in good health and CMV-seropositive. The CDR3 runs from the conserved cysteine through the conserved F or W. A D gene is named only where the DNA matches it firmly. Clone sizes are given selectively: once, few, many, or a class where the clone is expanded.

TRBV6-5	TRBJ1-2	few	TRBD1	TGTGCCAGCAGTTCAGGACAGGGGAAAACTAACTATGGCTACACCTTC	CASSSGQGKTNYGYTF
TRBV6-5	TRBJ1-1	-	TRBD1	TGTGCCAGCAGACGGACAGGAGGGACTGAAGCTTTCTTT	CASRRTGGTEAFF
TRBV27	TRBJ2-1	-	TRBD2	TGTGCCAGCAGTTTAAGGGCTGGTAGCGGGAGTCAGTTCTTC	CASSLRAGSGSQFF
TRBV7-2	TRBJ2-1	few	TRBD2	TGTGCCAGCACCTTCGTAGCGGGAGGGGAGCAGTTCTTC	CASTFVAGGEQFF
TRBV6-1	TRBJ2-1	-	TRBD2	TGTGCCAGCAGTGGGGGGGGTATAGGTGAGCAGTTCTTC	CASSGGGIGEQFF
TRBV7-7	TRBJ2-2	-	TRBD2	TGTGCTAGCAGCAAGCGGGGGCCCCCCACCGGGGAGCTGTTTTTT	CASSKRGPPTGELFF
TRBV7-9	TRBJ1-1	-	TRBD1	TGTGCCAGCAGCTTCCCCCGACAGGGGGCGAACACTGAAGCTTTCTTT	CASSFPRQGANTEAFF
TRBV5-6	TRBJ2-1	once	-	TGTGCCAGCAGCTTGGGGGGCTATGAGCAGTTCTTC	CASSLGGYEQFF
TRBV7-2	TRBJ2-1	-	-	TGTGCCAGCGCCTTTTCCGGCGGAGATGAGCAGTTCTTC	CASAFSGGDEQFF
TRBV5-4	TRBJ1-2	-	-	TGTGCCAGCAGCCCAGGCGGGTGGGACTATGGCTACACCTTC	CASSPGGWDYGYTF
TRBV7-2	TRBJ1-1	-	-	TGTGCCAGCAGCTTTTCCAGGGGAACTGAAGCTTTCTTT	CASSFSRGTEAFF
TRBV7-2	TRBJ2-3	-	TRBD1	TGTGCCAGCAGCTTGGACAGGGGCACAGATACGCAGTATTTT	CASSLDRGTDTQYF
TRBV25-1	TRBJ1-4	-	-	TGTGCCAGCAGGGCAGGGAAAGGAGGGAGAGAAAAACTGTTTTTT	CASRAGKGGREKLFF
TRBV5-1	TRBJ1-1	-	-	TGCGCCAGCAGCTTGGCCGCGGGGCGCGGCACTGAAGCTTTCTTT	CASSLAAGRGTEAFF
TRBV5-4	TRBJ2-2	-	TRBD2	TGTGCCAGCAGCTCGGGTAGCGGGAGACCGAGGGAGCTGTTTTTT	CASSSGSGRPRELFF
TRBV29-1	TRBJ1-1	-	-	TGCAGCGTTGAATACGCGGGGGGAGCTTTCTTT	CSVEYAGGAFF
TRBV7-2	TRBJ2-7	-	TRBD1	TGTGCCAGCAGCCCCAGGACAGGACCCTACGAGCAGTACTTC	CASSPRTGPYEQYF
TRBV4-3	TRBJ1-6	-	-	TGCGCCAGCAGCCAAGGGGTTAGCCACTATAATTCACCCCTCCACTTT	CASSQGVSHYNSPLHF
TRBV5-1	TRBJ2-1	few	TRBD2	TGCGCCAGCAGCCCAGTCGGGACTAGCGGGGGGAAAGAGCAGTTCTTC	CASSPVGTSGGKEQFF
TRBV7-9	TRBJ1-1	-	-	TGTGCCAGCAGATTGGCCAGGGAGGGGAGGACTGAAGCTTTCTTT	CASRLAREGRTEAFF
TRBV9	TRBJ2-1	-	TRBD2	TGTGCCAGCAGCTCCTATGGCGGGAGCGGCTATGAGCAGTTCTTC	CASSSYGGSGYEQFF
TRBV19	TRBJ2-7	once	TRBD1	TGTGCCAGTAGTATTTGGGGACAGGGCGAGCAGTACTTC	CASSIWGQGEQYF
TRBV19	TRBJ1-4	-	-	TGTGCCAGTAGTATAACCCCGCGGGGGGACGGGGAAAAACTGTTTTTT	CASSITPRGDGEKLFF
TRBV6-1	TRBJ2-1	-	-	TGTGCCAGCGCCCTAGTGACCATCAATGAGCAGTTCTTC	CASALVTINEQFF
TRBV10-3	TRBJ2-7	-	-	TGTGCCATCAGTGACTCAGACTACGAGCAGTACTTC	CAISDSDYEQYF
TRBV6-5	TRBJ1-2	-	TRBD1	TGTGCCAGCAGTTATACCCACACAGGGGCAGATGGCTACACCTTC	CASSYTHTGADGYTF
TRBV18	TRBJ2-3	-	TRBD1	TGTGCCAGCTCACCCGGGACAGGGGGCACAGATACGCAGTATTTT	CASSPGTGGTDTQYF
TRBV12-5	TRBJ2-2	-	TRBD1	TGTGCTAGTGGTTGGGACAGTGAGAACACCGGGGAGCTGTTTTTT	CASGWDSENTGELFF
TRBV9	TRBJ1-1	-	-	TGTGCCAGCAGCGTAATTCGGGGGAACACTGAAGCTTTCTTT	CASSVIRGNTEAFF
TRBV9	TRBJ2-7	-	-	TGTGCCAGCGGAGGGAGTCTGGACGAGCAGTACTTC	CASGGSLDEQYF
TRBV18	TRBJ2-5	-	-	TGTGCCAGCTCACCAAGGGGTATTCAAGAGACCCAGTACTTC	CASSPRGIQETQYF
TRBV18	TRBJ2-7	-	-	TGTGCCAGCTCACCATCATCGGGGGAGCAGTACTTC	CASSPSSGEQYF
TRBV15	TRBJ2-5	-	-	TGTGCCACCAGCAGAGATGTGAGGACCCAGTACTTC	CATSRDVRTQYF
TRBV7-9	TRBJ1-5	-	-	TGTGCCAGCAGCCTCGGGGGGGGCTATCAGCCCCAGCATTTT	CASSLGGGYQPQHF
TRBV5-1	TRBJ1-4	-	TRBD1	TGCGCCAGCAGCAAACAGGGGCTAAAGGAAAAACTGTTTTTT	CASSKQGLKEKLFF
TRBV2	TRBJ2-5	-	TRBD1	TGTGCCAGCAGGCATGGGACAGGGGGCCAAGAGACCCAGTACTTC	CASRHGTGGQETQYF
TRBV18	TRBJ2-2	-	TRBD1	TGTGCCAGCTCACCGAGTACAGGGGCGAACACCGGGGAGCTGTTTTTT	CASSPSTGANTGELFF
TRBV7-6	TRBJ1-3	once	-	TGTGCCAGCAGCTTGAGGGCAGGGGTCGGAAACACCATATATTTT	CASSLRAGVGNTIYF
TRBV9	TRBJ2-5	-	-	TGTGCCAGCAACCCCTCTGGGGGCCCCGCTGAGACCCAGTACTTC	CASNPSGGPAETQYF
TRBV7-2	TRBJ1-6	once	-	TGTGCCAGCAGCTTAGAAAGACATCCGCCCCTCCACTTT	CASSLERHPPLHF
TRBV7-8	TRBJ2-2	-	-	TGTGCCAGCAGCTTAGAGGGGAGGAGCACCGGGGAGCTGTTTTTT	CASSLEGRSTGELFF
TRBV5-4	TRBJ2-2	-	-	TGTGCCAGCAGCTTTGGACAGAGCACCGGGGAGCTGTTTTTT	CASSFGQSTGELFF
TRBV18	TRBJ2-1	-	-	TGTGCCGGAAGTACTAGCAACTCCTACAATGAGCAGTTCTTC	CAGSTSNSYNEQFF
TRBV7-9	TRBJ2-7	-	-	TGTGCCAGCAGCCCGAGGGCCGGGTACGAGCAGTACTTC	CASSPRAGYEQYF
TRBV10-3	TRBJ2-6	-	TRBD1	TGTGCCATCAGTGAGTCGACAGGGGGAGACAACGTCCTGACTTTC	CAISESTGGDNVLTF
TRBV5-4	TRBJ1-2	-	-	TGTGCCAGCAGCCAAGCCGCCAACTATGGCTACACCTTC	CASSQAANYGYTF
TRBV6-5	TRBJ1-5	-	-	TGTGCCAGCAGACGGGATAGCAATCAGCCCCAGCATTTT	CASRRDSNQPQHF
TRBV7-2	TRBJ2-1	-	-	TGTGCCAGCAGCTTAGACTCTGCCGGTAATCGGTTCTTC	CASSLDSAGNRFF
TRBV7-9	TRBJ2-6	-	TRBD2	TGTTCCAGCAGCTTCGTTAAAGCGGGGTCTGGGGCCAACGTCCTGACTTTC	CSSSFVKAGSGANVLTF
TRBV7-2	TRBJ2-1	-	TRBD2	TGTGCCAGCAGCTTTAACCAGCGGGAGGGGGAGGGGTTCTTC	CASSFNQREGEGFF
TRBV7-2	TRBJ2-7	-	-	TGTGCCAGCAGCGGGGGGTCCTACGAGCAGTACTTC	CASSGGSYEQYF
TRBV29-1	TRBJ1-1	-	-	TGCAGCGTTGAAGGGGCTCAGGGATGGGTCACTGAAGCTTTCTTT	CSVEGAQGWVTEAFF
TRBV2	TRBJ2-1	-	-	TGTGCCAGCAGTGGATTTGAGGGCGGTGAGCAGTTCTTC	CASSGFEGGEQFF